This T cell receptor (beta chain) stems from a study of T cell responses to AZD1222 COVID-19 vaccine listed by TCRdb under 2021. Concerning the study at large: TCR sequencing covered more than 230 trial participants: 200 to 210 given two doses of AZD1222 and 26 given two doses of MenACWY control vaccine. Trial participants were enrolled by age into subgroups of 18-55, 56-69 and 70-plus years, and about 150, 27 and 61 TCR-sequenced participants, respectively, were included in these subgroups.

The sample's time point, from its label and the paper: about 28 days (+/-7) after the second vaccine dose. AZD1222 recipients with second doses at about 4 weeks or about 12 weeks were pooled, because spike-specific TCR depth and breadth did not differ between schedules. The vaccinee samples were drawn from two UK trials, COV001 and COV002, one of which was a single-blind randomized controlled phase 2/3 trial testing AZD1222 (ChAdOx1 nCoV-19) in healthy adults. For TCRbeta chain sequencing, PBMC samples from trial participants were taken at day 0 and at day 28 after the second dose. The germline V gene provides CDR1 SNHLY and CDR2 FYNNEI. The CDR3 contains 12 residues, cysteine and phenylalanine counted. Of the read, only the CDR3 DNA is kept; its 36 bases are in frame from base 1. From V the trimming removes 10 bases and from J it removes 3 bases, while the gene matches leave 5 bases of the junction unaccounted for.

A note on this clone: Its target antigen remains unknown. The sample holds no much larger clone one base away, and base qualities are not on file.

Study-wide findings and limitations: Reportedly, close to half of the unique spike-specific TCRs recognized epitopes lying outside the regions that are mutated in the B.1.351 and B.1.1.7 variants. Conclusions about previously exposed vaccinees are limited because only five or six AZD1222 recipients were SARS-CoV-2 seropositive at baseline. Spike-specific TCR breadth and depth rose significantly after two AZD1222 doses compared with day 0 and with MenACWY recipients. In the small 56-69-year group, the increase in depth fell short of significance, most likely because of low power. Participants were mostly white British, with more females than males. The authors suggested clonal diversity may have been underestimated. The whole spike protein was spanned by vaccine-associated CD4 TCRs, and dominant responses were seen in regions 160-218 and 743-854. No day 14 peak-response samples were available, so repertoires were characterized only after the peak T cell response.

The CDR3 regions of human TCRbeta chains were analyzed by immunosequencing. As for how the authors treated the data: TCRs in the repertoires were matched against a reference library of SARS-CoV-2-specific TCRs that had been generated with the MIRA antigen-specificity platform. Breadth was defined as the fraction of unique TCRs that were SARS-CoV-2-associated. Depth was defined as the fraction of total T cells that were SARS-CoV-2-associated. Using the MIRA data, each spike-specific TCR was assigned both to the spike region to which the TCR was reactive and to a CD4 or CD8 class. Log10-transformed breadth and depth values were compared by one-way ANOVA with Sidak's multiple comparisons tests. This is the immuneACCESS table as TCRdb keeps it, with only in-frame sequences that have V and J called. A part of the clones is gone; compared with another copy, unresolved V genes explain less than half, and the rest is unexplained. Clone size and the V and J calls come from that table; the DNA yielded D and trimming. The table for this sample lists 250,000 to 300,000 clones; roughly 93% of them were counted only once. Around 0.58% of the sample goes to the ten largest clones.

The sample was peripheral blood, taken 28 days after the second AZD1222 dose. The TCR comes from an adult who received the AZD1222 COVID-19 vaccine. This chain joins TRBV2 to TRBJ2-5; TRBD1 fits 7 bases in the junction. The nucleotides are TGTGCCAACTCCGACAGGGAAGAGACCCAGTACTTC. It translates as CANSDREETQYF.